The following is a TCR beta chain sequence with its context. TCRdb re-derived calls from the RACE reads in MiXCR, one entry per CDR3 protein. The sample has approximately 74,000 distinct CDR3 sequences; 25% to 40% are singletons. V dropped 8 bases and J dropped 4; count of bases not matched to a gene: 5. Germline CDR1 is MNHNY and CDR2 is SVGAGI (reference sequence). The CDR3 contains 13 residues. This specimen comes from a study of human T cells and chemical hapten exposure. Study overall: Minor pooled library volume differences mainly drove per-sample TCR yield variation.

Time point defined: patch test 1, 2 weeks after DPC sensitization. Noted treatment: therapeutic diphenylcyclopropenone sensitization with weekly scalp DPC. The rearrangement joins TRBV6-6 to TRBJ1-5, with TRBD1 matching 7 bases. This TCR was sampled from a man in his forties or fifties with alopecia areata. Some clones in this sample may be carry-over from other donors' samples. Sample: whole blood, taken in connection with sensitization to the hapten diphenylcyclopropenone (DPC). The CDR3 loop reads CASQRGQNQPQHF. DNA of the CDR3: TGTGCCAGCCAGAGGGGGCAAAATCAGCCCCAGCATTTT.